This T cell receptor beta chain was sequenced in a study of T cells in narcolepsy. At the level of the study: Patients with NT1 or NT2 and healthy control donors were enrolled.

Measured with immunoSEQ multiplex PCR; TCRdb has only the in-frame clones, and not every one. Of tens of thousands of clones listed, around four fifths were seen once; the top ten hold about 2.8%. Study-level findings and limits: Same-patient CSF and blood CD4+ T cell clonotypes included HCRT-specific and TRIB2-specific autoreactive ones.

Per the germline V gene, CDR1 is SGHNT and CDR2 is YYREEE (reference sequence). CDR3 size: 17 residues. Trimming at V came to 2 bases and at J to 6 bases, leaving 11 bases not matched to a gene. A note on this clone: Its antigen is unidentified.

Sequenced: CD45RA- memory CD4+ T cells from PBMCs. This clonotype was obtained from a human donor with narcolepsy. V usage is TRBV5-4 and J usage is TRBJ2-1, with 10 bases lining up with TRBD2. CDR3 nucleotides: TGTGCCAGCAGCTTCAAGCGGGGGGGCCTTTTTGGCAATGAGCAGTTCTTC. Translation gives CASSFKRGGLFGNEQFF.